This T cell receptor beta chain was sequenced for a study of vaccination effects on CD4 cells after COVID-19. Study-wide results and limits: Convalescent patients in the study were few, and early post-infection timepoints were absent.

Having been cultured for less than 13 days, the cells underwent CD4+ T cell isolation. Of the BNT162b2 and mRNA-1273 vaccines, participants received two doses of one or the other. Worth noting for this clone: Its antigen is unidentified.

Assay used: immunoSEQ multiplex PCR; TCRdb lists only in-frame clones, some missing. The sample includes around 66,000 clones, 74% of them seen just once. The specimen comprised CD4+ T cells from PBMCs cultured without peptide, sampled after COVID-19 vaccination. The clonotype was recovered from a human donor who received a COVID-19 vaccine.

CDR3 loop: CASSQGGANEKLFF. The CDR3 DNA is TGCGCCAGCAGCCAGGGAGGAGCTAATGAAAAACTGTTTTTT. This chain connects TRBV4-3 to TRBJ1-4; D uncertain. Germline CDR1 reads LGHNA; CDR2 reads YSLEER. The CDR3 spans 14 residues. V shed 3 bases and J shed 3 bases, with 8 bases lying between them.